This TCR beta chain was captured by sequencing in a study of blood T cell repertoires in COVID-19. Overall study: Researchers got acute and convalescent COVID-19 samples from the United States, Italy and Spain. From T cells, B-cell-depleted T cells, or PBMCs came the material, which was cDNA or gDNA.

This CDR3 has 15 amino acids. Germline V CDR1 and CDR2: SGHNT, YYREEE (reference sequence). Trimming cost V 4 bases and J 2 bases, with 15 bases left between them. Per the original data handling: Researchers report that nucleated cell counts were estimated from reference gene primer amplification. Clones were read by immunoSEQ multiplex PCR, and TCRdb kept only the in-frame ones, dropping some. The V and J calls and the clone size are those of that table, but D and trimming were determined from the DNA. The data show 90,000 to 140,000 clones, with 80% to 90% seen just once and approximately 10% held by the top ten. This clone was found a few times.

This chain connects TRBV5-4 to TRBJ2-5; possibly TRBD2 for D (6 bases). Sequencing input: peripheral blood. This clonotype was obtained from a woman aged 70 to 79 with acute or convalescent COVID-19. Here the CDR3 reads CASSPTQGGQETQYF. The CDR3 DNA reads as TGTGCCAGCAGCCCGACCCAGGGAGGTCAAGAGACCCAGTACTTC. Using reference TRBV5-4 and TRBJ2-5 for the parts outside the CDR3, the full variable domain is ETGVTQSPTHLIKTRGQQVTLRCSSQSGHNTVSWYQQALGQGPQFIFQYYREEENGRGNFPPRFSGLQFPNYSSELNVNALELDDSALYLCASSPTQGGQETQYFGPGTRLLVL.